A selection of T cell receptor beta chains follows, all from one sample in a study of spatial heterogeneity in lung cancer. Each CDR3 protein gets one entry after TCRdb re-called the 5' RACE reads with MiXCR. In the table there are 250 to 350 distinct CDR3 sequences, approximately 43% of which are singletons. Sequenced material: lung tumor tissue, taken at surgery. The receptor source for this set is a male donor with early-stage non-small cell lung cancer. The CDR3 runs from the conserved cysteine through the conserved F or W. Each record gives: J gene, V gene, CDR3 length, D gene, CDR3 protein. The D gene is left open where the match is weak.

TRBJ1-4 TRBV7-9 14 NA CASSLGAVREKLFF
TRBJ1-1 TRBV6-5 17 TRBD1 CASSYEQGRPFDTEAFF